Each of the 27 T cell receptor beta chains below was sequenced from the same sample in a study of blood T cells in healthy people across ages (dated by TCRdb to about 2015). Libraries were made using 5' RACE. The sequencer listed for this sample is Illumina HiSeq 2500. A second PCR of about 7 to 12 cycles was performed with a sample-barcoded 5' primer and a J-beta primer mix. TCRdb reanalyzed the raw reads on its own, using fastp at Q25 for trimming and MiXCR for clone calling, and kept in-frame beta chains. Each entry merges the rows of one CDR3 protein and shows their most common DNA and genes. Here the sample has about 1.6 million distinct CDR3 sequences; 34% occur a single time. The top ten hold over 9% of the sample. The sample consisted of blood. Receptors were obtained from a woman aged 30 to 39 in good health.

About this clonotype: At one boundary the junction diverges from the germline segment, which might be a read error. The chain uses TRBV5-1 and TRBJ1-4; tentatively, D is TRBD1 (5 bases). This CDR3 spans 15 amino acids. Germline V gives CDR1 SGHRS, CDR2 YFSETQ. The CDR3 is CASSGPGMANEKRFF. The CDR3 DNA reads TGCGCCAGCAGCGGTCCAGGGATGGCTAATGAAAAACGGTTTTTT.

Many counts were recorded for this clonotype. V gene TRBV12-3 or TRBV12-4 combines with J gene TRBJ2-3, with 7 bases aligning to TRBD2. V lost 6 bases and J lost 8; bases outside the gene matches: 8. The CDR3 totals 13 residues. CDR3 sequence reads: CASSPAGDGTQYF. The CDR3 DNA reads as TGTGCCAGCAGCCCTGCGGGGGATGGTACGCAGTATTTT.

The rearrangement links TRBV5-1 to TRBJ2-1, with 10 nucleotides matching TRBD1. V lost 3 bases, J lost 6 bases, and 9 bases stayed unmatched. The CDR3 consists of 16 residues. Germline-derived CDR1 and CDR2 are SGHRS and YFSETQ. Written as DNA, the CDR3 is TGCGCCAGCAGCTCATTTCGGGACAGGGGAAGCAATGAGCAGTTCTTC. It yields the protein CASSSFRDRGSNEQFF.

This clonotype was seen a handful of times. The chain links TRBV27 to TRBJ2-7; 7 positions match TRBD2. V lost 8 bases and J lost 4; bases outside the gene matches: 11. The CDR3 extends over 14 amino acids. The germline V gene has CDR1 MNHEY and CDR2 SMNVEV (reference sequence). Written as DNA, the CDR3 is TGTGCCAGCGCATGGGAGGGTCGAAGGTACGAGCAGTACTTC. It codes for CASAWEGRRYEQYF.

The chain couples TRBV6-2 or TRBV6-3 to TRBJ1-1; tentatively, D is TRBD1 (6 bases). This CDR3 has 16 residues. CDR1 and CDR2 from the germline V gene are MNHEY and SVGEGT. The CDR3 DNA follows: TGTATCAGCAGTGGGTCAAGGCCGAGGGGGGACACTGAAGCTTTCTTT. As protein: CISSGSRPRGDTEAFF.

With regard to this clonotype: A much larger clone lies a single base off, so this may be a read error. The gene calls are TRBV7-2 and TRBJ2-3; TRBD2 matches 10 bases. The CDR3 runs to 16 residues. With V trimmed by 4 bases and J by 4 bases, 8 bases remained unmatched. From germline, CDR1 is SGHTA and CDR2 FQGNSA. The CDR3 here is CASSSRAGGLPDTQYF. In DNA form, the CDR3 reads TGTGCCAGCAGCTCCCGAGCGGGAGGGCTGCCAGATACGCAGTATTTT.

As to this clonotype: At one boundary the junction diverges from the germline segment, which might be a read error. The chain joins TRBV7-6 to TRBJ2-3; TRBD1 matches at 8 bases. Germline V gives CDR1 SGHVS, CDR2 FNYEAQ. The CDR3 contains 15 residues. CDR3 region: CAGSSIDRGTDTQYF. Written as DNA, the CDR3 is TGTGCCGGCAGCTCCATCGACAGGGGAACAGATACGCAGTATTTT.

V usage is TRBV7-9 and J usage is TRBJ2-7; D gene ambiguous. This CDR3 is 13 amino acids long. Germline V lookup: CDR1 SEHNR, CDR2 FQNEAQ (reference sequence). The V end was cut by 5 bases, the J end by 3 bases, with 11 bases between. As DNA, the CDR3 is TGTGCCAGCAGCCCGTGGGCCCGCTACGAGCAGTACTTC. This gives the protein CASSPWARYEQYF.

This clonotype was seen ten or more times. The V call is TRBV5-1, the J call TRBJ2-4, with a tentative D call TRBD1 (6 bases). Between the trimmed V and J ends, which lost 3 bases and 12 bases, there was a span of 13 bases. This CDR3 comprises 12 residues. The germline V gene encodes CDR1 SGHRS and CDR2 YFSETQ. Here the CDR3 DNA reads TGCGCCAGCAGCTCGGAAAGGGGGAGTCAGTACTTC. This gives the protein CASSSERGSQYF.

This clonotype was counted only a few times. The chain joins TRBV5-1 to TRBJ2-1, with TRBD2 matching over 14 bases. The CDR3 sequence is 17 residues long. With V trimmed by 1 base and J by 8 bases, 8 bases remained unmatched. Germline values: CDR1 SGHRS, CDR2 YFSETQ. Here the CDR3 DNA reads TGCGCCAGCAGCTTGTTGACTAGCGGGAGGGCCTTCGATGAGCAGTTCTTC. Protein product: CASSLLTSGRAFDEQFF. The variable domain in full, with the rest retrieved from reference TRBV5-1 and TRBJ2-1, is KAGVTQTPRYLIKTRGQQVTLSCSPISGHRSVSWYQQTPGQGLQFLFEYFSETQRNKGNFPGRFSGRQFSNSRSEMNVSTLELGDSALYLCASSLLTSGRAFDEQFFGPGTRLTVL.

Written as DNA, the CDR3 is TGTGCCAGCAGGCAGGTGGGGCTAGGCACAGATACGCAGTATTTT. Protein: CASRQVGLGTDTQYF. The V and J genes are TRBV9 and TRBJ2-3; D might be TRBD1 (5 bases). Trimming pared 5 bases from V and 1 base from J, leaving 14 bases between. Germline V gene sequence: CDR1 SGDLS, CDR2 YYNGEE. CDR3 size: 15 residues. Full variable domain (remainder filled in from reference TRBV9 and TRBJ2-3): DSGVTQTPKHLITATGQRVTLRCSPRSGDLSVYWYQQSLDQGLQFLIQYYNGEERAKGNILERFSAQQFPDLHSELNLSSLELGDSALYFCASRQVGLGTDTQYFGPGTRLTVL.

In this sample, this clonotype turned up many times. The V and J genes are TRBV7-9 and TRBJ2-1, with D unresolved. The CDR3 spans 12 residues. The V gene lost 1 base and the J gene lost 6 bases, with 4 bases spanning the gap. Germline CDR1 SEHNR, CDR2 FQNEAQ (reference sequence). The DNA of the CDR3 is TGTGCCAGCAGCTTAGGTACCAATGAGCAGTTCTTC. Its translation: CASSLGTNEQFF.

This clonotype was counted at least ten times. The chain couples TRBV4-1 to TRBJ2-4; D ambiguous. CDR1 MGHRA and CDR2 YSYEKL come from the germline V gene. The V end lost 3 bases, the J end lost 8 bases, and 20 bases lay between the germline ends. This CDR3 region has 16 residues. CDR3 DNA sequence: TGCGCCAGCAGCCAGGCCGCGATCCTAACAAATGACATTCAGTACTTC. The encoded protein is CASSQAAILTNDIQYF.

This clonotype was seen at least ten times. This rearrangement joins TRBV4-1 to TRBJ2-1; D is perhaps TRBD2 (6 bases). The CDR3 covers 16 residues. Germline CDR1 reads MGHRA; CDR2 reads YSYEKL. Trimming removed 3 bases from V and 5 bases from J, with 17 bases in between. CDR3 bases: TGCGCCAGCAGCCACGGAGGGGATGGGGCCCACAATGAGCAGTTCTTC. Amino acid sequence: CASSHGGDGAHNEQFF.

This clonotype was seen a handful of times. This chain uses TRBV20-1 with TRBJ2-1; D is possibly TRBD1 or TRBD2 (5 bases each). CDR3 size: 15 residues. CDR1 is DFQATT and CDR2 is SNEGSKA in the germline V gene (reference sequence). Trimming removed 3 bases at V and 5 bases at J, with 17 bases between. The CDR3 bases are TGCAGTGCTAGCACCCGGTTCCAGGGAGACAATGAGCAGTTCTTC. It encodes CSASTRFQGDNEQFF.

This clonotype was counted only a few times. A much larger clonotype is one base distant, so this may be a read error. The chain is built from TRBV7-2 and TRBJ2-1, with 7 nucleotides matching TRBD2. The CDR3 consists of 12 residues. Looked up from germline, CDR1 is SGHTA and CDR2 is FQGNSA. CDR3 bases: TGTGCCAGCGGACTAGGTTACAGTGAGCAGTTCTTC. Its translation: CASGLGYSEQFF.

A remark on this clonotype: One end of the junction is discordant with germline, which a read error may explain. The chain carries TRBV7-2 and TRBJ2-5, with D tentatively TRBD1 or TRBD2 (7 bases each). The germline V gene has CDR1 SGHTA and CDR2 FQGNSA. This CDR3 has 14 amino acids. CDR3 amino acids: CASRQGGPGETRYF. The DNA for the CDR3 is TGTGCCAGCAGGCAGGGGGGGCCGGGGGAGACCCGGTACTTC.

The chain uses TRBV14 and TRBJ2-1, with TRBD2 identical over 14 bases. The CDR3 covers 18 residues. In germline, CDR1 is SGHDN, CDR2 FVKESK. Losses at the gene ends were 0 bases for V and 4 bases for J; bases not matched to a gene: 5. CDR3 in DNA: TGTGCCAGCAGCCAAGACTTCGGACTAGCGGGGGGTTACAATGAGCAGTTCTTC. Translating gives CASSQDFGLAGGYNEQFF.

The sample holds a few counts of this clonotype. CDR3: CASSNSWTANTEAFF. CDR3 nucleotides: TGTGCCAGCAGTAATTCCTGGACAGCAAACACTGAAGCTTTCTTT. V usage is TRBV27 and J usage is TRBJ1-1; a possible D gene is TRBD1 (6 bases). Germline CDR1 reads MNHEY; CDR2 reads SMNVEV (reference sequence). With 5 bases removed from V and 2 bases from J, the gap between germline ends came to 15 bases. The CDR3 consists of 15 residues.

This chain links TRBV20-1 with TRBJ2-3; D is unclear. This CDR3 is 18 amino acids long. Trimming took 3 bases from V and 5 from J, leaving 27 bases between them. Germline CDR1 DFQATT, CDR2 SNEGSKA (reference sequence). CDR3 sequence reads: CSASLLEVAQRLRDTQYF. The DNA for the CDR3 is TGCAGTGCTAGCCTCCTAGAGGTGGCTCAGAGATTAAGAGATACGCAGTATTTT.

V usage is TRBV20-1 and J usage is TRBJ1-1; D remains ambiguous. The CDR3 consists of 14 residues. Germline V gives CDR1 DFQATT, CDR2 SNEGSKA (reference sequence). The CDR3 is CTPGGLGFYTEAFF. In DNA form, the CDR3 reads TGCACCCCCGGAGGATTAGGGTTTTACACTGAAGCTTTCTTT.

This clonotype was counted only a few times. The V and J genes are TRBV15 and TRBJ2-7, with no clear D. Trimming left V 5 bases short and J 3 bases short, with 11 bases between. CDR3 length equals 13 residues. CDR1 and CDR2 (germline): LNHNV, YYDKDF (reference sequence). The DNA for the CDR3 is TGTGCCACCAGCCCGGACGGCTTCTACGAGCAGTACTTC. The encoded protein is CATSPDGFYEQYF.

The gene calls are TRBV3-1 and TRBJ2-7; 9 bases match TRBD2. The ends lost 10 bases at V and 2 bases at J; junction bases unmatched: 6. CDR1 LGHDT and CDR2 YNNKEL come from the germline V gene (reference sequence). The CDR3 spans 13 residues. The CDR3 nucleotides are TGTGCCACCTCTAGCGGGAACCCCTACGAGCAGTACTTC. It specifies CATSSGNPYEQYF.

V usage is TRBV18 and J usage is TRBJ1-1; D not resolved. Germline CDR1 KGHSH, CDR2 LQKENI. Trimming pared 3 bases from V and 4 bases from J, leaving 18 bases between. This CDR3 region has 16 residues. The CDR3 region has the DNA TGTGCCAGCTCACCGGCAACCGGGTTTTGGGGCACTGAAGCTTTCTTT. Protein: CASSPATGFWGTEAFF.

This clonotype was seen a few times. The V and J genes are TRBV5-1 and TRBJ1-5; TRBD1 is a possible D gene (6 bases). CDR3 length: 15 amino acids. The V end was cut by 2 bases, the J end by 4 bases, with 13 bases between. Germline V gene data show CDR1 as SGHRS and CDR2 as YFSETQ. CDR3 region: CASSLRGGFNQPQHF. In DNA form, the CDR3 reads TGCGCCAGCAGCTTAAGGGGGGGGTTTAATCAGCCCCAGCATTTT.

J is TRBJ1-2 and V is TRBV28; perhaps TRBD1 as D (5 bases). The CDR3 has 11 residues. The V and J ends lost 7 bases and 6 bases respectively, with 9 bases between them. Germline CDR1 MDHEN, CDR2 SYDVKM. CDR3 region: CASKEGNGYTF. The CDR3 bases are TGTGCCAGCAAGGAGGGGAATGGCTACACCTTC.

V gene TRBV11-2 combines with J gene TRBJ1-6, with D possibly matching TRBD1 (5 bases). Trimming stripped 11 bases from V and 14 bases from J, with 22 bases between. Looked up from germline, CDR1 is SGHAT and CDR2 is FQNNGV. CDR3 length: 13 residues. CDR3 sequence: CACKTGGRVALHF. CDR3 bases: TGTGCCTGTAAAACCGGGGGAAGGGTGGCCCTCCACTTT.